The T cell receptor beta chain under discussion was sequenced for a study of T cells in Graves' hyperthyroidism and ophthalmopathy. In regard to this clonotype: Its ends do not fully match the called genes, so a read error is possible.

Amplification of TCR beta CDR3 regions was performed using RNA transcripts as template. Initially, a first-round RT-PCR of the TCR CDR3 employed the HTBI primer set. Via MiXCR, TCRdb re-called the multiplex PCR reads, giving one row per CDR3 protein. The sample has 300,000 to 400,000 distinct CDR3 sequences, approximately 13% seen once. The germline gives CDR1 MDHEN, CDR2 SYDVKM. The CDR3 is made up of 14 amino acids. The V and J genes are TRBV28 and TRBJ2-2; the D gene is possibly TRBD1 (6 bases). The sequence derives from a woman in her sixties or seventies with Graves' hyperthyroidism. Sequenced sample: blood. This CDR3 is CASSRGQNAGELFF. In nucleotides, the CDR3 is TGTGCCAGCAGTCGTGGACAGAACGCCGGGGAGCTGTTTTTT.